The rows below give T cell receptor beta chains drawn from one sample of a study of blood T cell repertoires in COVID-19. Generated by immunoSEQ multiplex PCR, the TCRdb table keeps only in-frame clones and is missing some. The sample carries 300,000 to 450,000 clones, over 75% recorded once. Sequencing input: PBMCs or T cells enriched from blood (not recorded which). The receptor source for this set is a man between 18 and 29 years old who had recovered from COVID-19. The CDR3 runs from the conserved cysteine through the conserved F or W. A D gene is named only where the DNA matches it firmly. Where a row states a size, it is once, few, many or the class of an expanded clone; other rows omit it.

d_gene	v_gene	j_gene	len	abundance	CDR3aa	CDR3nt
-	TRBV2	TRBJ1-1	14	-	CASSVGTRNTEAFF	TGTGCCAGCAGTGTGGGGACTAGGAACACTGAAGCTTTCTTT
TRBD1	TRBV12-3/TRBV12-4	TRBJ2-7	13	-	CASSWGQGVEQYF	TGTGCCAGCAGTTGGGGACAGGGGGTAGAGCAGTACTTC
TRBD1	TRBV11-2	TRBJ2-7	13	few	CASSLRQGYEQYF	TGTGCCAGCAGCTTGAGACAGGGCTACGAGCAGTACTTC
-	TRBV19	TRBJ1-1	15	-	CASSGLIQGSTEAFF	TGTGCCAGTAGTGGGCTGATACAGGGTTCCACTGAAGCTTTCTTT
-	TRBV30	TRBJ1-6	15	-	CAWSVMSSYNSPLHF	TGTGCCTGGAGTGTCATGAGCTCCTATAATTCACCCCTCCACTTT
-	TRBV9	TRBJ2-1	15	-	CASSVAGITYNEQFF	TGTGCCAGCAGCGTGGCCGGGATAACCTACAATGAGCAGTTCTTC
-	TRBV12-2	TRBJ1-6	15	once	CASRIVGQYNSPLHF	TGTGCAAGTCGCATCGTGGGACAGTATAATTCACCCCTCCACTTT
-	TRBV7-6	TRBJ1-2	15	few	CASSPRAGLSEGYTF	TGTGCCAGCAGCCCCCGTGCGGGGTTGAGTGAAGGCTACACCTTC
-	TRBV6-5	TRBJ1-1	11	-	CASRTHTEAFF	TGTGCCAGCAGGACTCACACTGAAGCTTTCTTT
-	TRBV3-1/TRBV3-2	TRBJ2-5	14	-	CASSDWTGGLTQYF	TGTGCCAGCAGCGATTGGACCGGGGGTCTGACCCAGTACTTC
-	TRBV27	TRBJ1-5	14	-	CASSSGGGGQPQHF	TGTGCCAGCAGTTCCGGGGGGGGTGGTCAGCCCCAGCATTTT
TRBD2	TRBV27	TRBJ2-4	15	once	CASSLFGRGGDIQYF	TGTGCCAGCAGTTTATTCGGACGGGGGGGAGACATTCAGTACTTC
-	TRBV5-6	TRBJ1-1	17	-	CASSLSGTTQWNTEAFF	TGTGCCAGCAGCTTGTCCGGGACAACGCAATGGAACACTGAAGCTTTCTTT
-	TRBV5-4	TRBJ1-1	19	-	CASSRTPGKAPGMGAEAFF	TGTGCCAGCAGCCGAACCCCCGGAAAGGCCCCAGGGATGGGCGCTGAAGCTTTCTTT
TRBD2	TRBV19	TRBJ2-2	14	-	CASNSGGNTGELFF	TGTGCCAGTAACTCGGGGGGTAACACCGGGGAGCTGTTTTTT
TRBD2	TRBV5-1	TRBJ2-3	16	-	CASSLEVAGPTDTQYF	TGCGCCAGCAGCTTGGAGGTAGCGGGACCCACAGATACGCAGTATTTT
-	TRBV6-1	TRBJ2-7	12	-	CASSERGYEQYF	TGTGCCAGCAGTGAAAGGGGGTACGAGCAGTACTTC
-	TRBV18	TRBJ1-5	14	-	CASSPPGRNQPQHF	TGTGCCAGCTCACCACCGGGCCGCAATCAGCCCCAGCATTTT
-	TRBV7-9	TRBJ1-5	15	-	CASSRGEWGNQPQHF	TGTGCCAGCAGCCGGGGAGAGTGGGGCAATCAGCCCCAGCATTTT
-	TRBV27	TRBJ2-7	13	-	CASSSSPSYEQYF	TGTGCCAGCAGTTCCTCCCCCTCCTACGAGCAGTACTTC
-	TRBV10-3	TRBJ2-1	13	-	CAISESLNNEQFF	TGTGCCATCAGTGAGTCTTTAAACAATGAGCAGTTCTTC
TRBD1	TRBV5-5	TRBJ1-1	16	-	CASSLVPGTGETEAFF	TGTGCCAGCAGCTTGGTTCCCGGGACAGGGGAAACTGAAGCTTTCTTT
TRBD1	TRBV5-1	TRBJ2-5	13	-	CASSLGQGETQYF	TGCGCCAGCAGCCTGGGACAGGGCGAGACCCAGTACTTC
-	TRBV28	TRBJ1-2	14	-	CASRAFRPADGYTF	TGTGCCAGCAGAGCCTTCCGGCCCGCGGATGGCTACACCTTC
TRBD1	TRBV27	TRBJ2-5	14	-	CASGLTGGTETQYF	TGTGCCAGCGGGCTTACAGGGGGGACAGAGACCCAGTACTTC
TRBD2	TRBV7-3	TRBJ2-7	13	once	CASSLGLAGEQYF	TGTGCCAGCAGCTTAGGGCTAGCGGGGGAGCAGTACTTC
-	TRBV19	TRBJ1-5	13	-	CASTEDSNQPQHF	TGTGCCAGTACCGAGGATAGCAATCAGCCCCAGCATTTT
-	TRBV5-1	TRBJ1-4	16	-	CASSPGNSGSNEKLFF	TGCGCCAGCAGCCCCGGAAACTCGGGATCTAATGAAAAACTGTTTTTT
TRBD1	TRBV27	TRBJ1-5	16	-	CASSTTGKVDHQPQHF	TGTGCCAGCAGCACGACAGGGAAGGTTGACCATCAGCCCCAGCATTTT
-	TRBV25-1	TRBJ2-4	14	-	CASSDRVAKNIQYF	TGTGCCAGCAGTGACCGGGTTGCCAAAAACATTCAGTACTTC
TRBD1	TRBV6-5	TRBJ1-1	14	-	CACNYGQDRFEAFF	TGTGCCTGCAATTATGGACAGGATCGGTTTGAAGCTTTCTTT
TRBD1	TRBV29-1	TRBJ2-7	14	-	CSVIQDRGSHEQYF	TGCAGCGTTATCCAGGACAGGGGGTCCCACGAGCAGTACTTC
-	TRBV29-1	TRBJ1-2	13	-	CSVNQASNYGYTF	TGCAGCGTTAACCAGGCTTCTAACTATGGCTACACCTTC
TRBD2	TRBV3-1/TRBV3-2	TRBJ2-1	15	once	CASSPGLAGGDEQFF	TGTGCCAGCAGCCCGGGACTAGCGGGGGGCGATGAGCAGTTCTTC
-	TRBV12-3/TRBV12-4	TRBJ2-2	12	-	CASSWAPGELFF	TGTGCCAGCAGTTGGGCTCCCGGGGAGCTGTTTTTT
-	TRBV6-1	TRBJ1-5	14	-	CASSEGARYQPQHF	TGTGCCAGCAGTGAAGGGGCACGATATCAGCCCCAGCATTTT
TRBD2	TRBV13	TRBJ2-7	15	once	CASSRLAGGGAEQYF	TGTGCCAGCAGCCGATTAGCGGGAGGAGGGGCCGAGCAGTACTTC
TRBD1	TRBV5-1	TRBJ1-4	15	few	CASSFTGGVHEKLFF	TGCGCCAGCAGCTTCACAGGGGGCGTACATGAAAAACTGTTTTTT
-	TRBV9	TRBJ2-2	18	-	CASTPTLAAVQGAGELFF	TGTGCCAGCACCCCTACACTAGCGGCGGTTCAGGGGGCCGGGGAGCTGTTTTTT
TRBD1	TRBV28	TRBJ2-1	14	-	CASRPGQSYNEQFF	TGTGCCAGCCGTCCGGGACAGTCATACAATGAGCAGTTCTTC
TRBD1	TRBV9	TRBJ2-5	15	-	CASSARQGPQETQYF	TGTGCCAGCAGCGCCAGACAGGGGCCCCAAGAGACCCAGTACTTC